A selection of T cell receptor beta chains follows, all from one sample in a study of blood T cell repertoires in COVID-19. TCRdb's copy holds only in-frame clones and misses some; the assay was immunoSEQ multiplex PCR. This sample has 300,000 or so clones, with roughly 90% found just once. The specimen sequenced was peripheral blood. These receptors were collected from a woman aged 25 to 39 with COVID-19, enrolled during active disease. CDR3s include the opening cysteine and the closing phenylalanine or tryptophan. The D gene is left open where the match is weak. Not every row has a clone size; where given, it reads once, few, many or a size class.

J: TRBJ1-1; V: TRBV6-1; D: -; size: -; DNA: TGTGCCAGCAGTGAAGCCCCGGCGGTCACTGAAGCTTTCTTT; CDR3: CASSEAPAVTEAFF
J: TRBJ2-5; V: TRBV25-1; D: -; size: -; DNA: TGTGCCAGCAGTGACGGGGGTAGAACCTTACGCCAAGAGACCCAGTACTTC; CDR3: CASSDGGRTLRQETQYF
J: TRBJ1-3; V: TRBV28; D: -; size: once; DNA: TGTGCCAGCAGTTTATCTGGAGGGCAAGGAAACACCATATATTTT; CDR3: CASSLSGGQGNTIYF
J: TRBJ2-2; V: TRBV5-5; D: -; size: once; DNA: TGTGCCAGCAGCTTGTCGGTATCGAACACCGGGGAGCTGTTTTTT; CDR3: CASSLSVSNTGELFF
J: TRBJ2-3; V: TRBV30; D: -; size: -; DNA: TGTGCCTGGAGTGGGGGACTTTACACAGATACGCAGTATTTT; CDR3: CAWSGGLYTDTQYF
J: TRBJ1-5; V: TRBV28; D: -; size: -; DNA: TGTGCCAGCAACCTTGTACGGCAGCCCCAGCATTTT; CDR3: CASNLVRQPQHF
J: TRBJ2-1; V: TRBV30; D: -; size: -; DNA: TGTGCCTGGAGTGTACTGGCGGGAAGGTACAATGAGCAGTTCTTC; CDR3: CAWSVLAGRYNEQFF
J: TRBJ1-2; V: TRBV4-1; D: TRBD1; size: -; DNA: TGCGCCAGCAGCCAAGGACAGGGGGCTAACTATGGCTACACCTTC; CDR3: CASSQGQGANYGYTF
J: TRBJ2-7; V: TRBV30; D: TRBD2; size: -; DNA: TGTGCCTGGAGGACTAGCGGAGTGGTATTGCAGTACTTC; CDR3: CAWRTSGVVLQYF
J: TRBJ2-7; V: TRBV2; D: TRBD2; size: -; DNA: TGTGCCAGCAGTGAAGCGGGTTGGGCCGCGGGGGTGTACGAGCAGTACTTC; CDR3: CASSEAGWAAGVYEQYF
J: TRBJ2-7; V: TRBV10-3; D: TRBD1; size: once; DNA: TGTGCCATCACTTCTACCGGGACAGGGATGAACTACGAGCAGTACTTC; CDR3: CAITSTGTGMNYEQYF
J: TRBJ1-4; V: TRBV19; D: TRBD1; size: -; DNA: TGTGCCAGTAGTGAGGACAGGGACCCCTCCGAAAAACTGTTTTTT; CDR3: CASSEDRDPSEKLFF
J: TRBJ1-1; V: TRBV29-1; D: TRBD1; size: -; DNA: TGCAGCGTTGATGACAGGGCGCGGGGCACTGAAGCTTTCTTT; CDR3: CSVDDRARGTEAFF
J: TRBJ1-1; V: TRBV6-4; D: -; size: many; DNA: TGTGCCAGCAGTGAAGAGGGTAACACTGAAGCTTTCTTT; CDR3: CASSEEGNTEAFF
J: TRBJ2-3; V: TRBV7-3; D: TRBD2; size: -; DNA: TGTGCCAGCAGCTTTCAGCGGGAAGATACGCAGTATTTT; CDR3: CASSFQREDTQYF
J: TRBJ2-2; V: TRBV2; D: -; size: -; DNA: TGTGCCAGCAGTGAATTGTACAGCGAGGGCGGGGAGCTGTTTTTT; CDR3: CASSELYSEGGELFF